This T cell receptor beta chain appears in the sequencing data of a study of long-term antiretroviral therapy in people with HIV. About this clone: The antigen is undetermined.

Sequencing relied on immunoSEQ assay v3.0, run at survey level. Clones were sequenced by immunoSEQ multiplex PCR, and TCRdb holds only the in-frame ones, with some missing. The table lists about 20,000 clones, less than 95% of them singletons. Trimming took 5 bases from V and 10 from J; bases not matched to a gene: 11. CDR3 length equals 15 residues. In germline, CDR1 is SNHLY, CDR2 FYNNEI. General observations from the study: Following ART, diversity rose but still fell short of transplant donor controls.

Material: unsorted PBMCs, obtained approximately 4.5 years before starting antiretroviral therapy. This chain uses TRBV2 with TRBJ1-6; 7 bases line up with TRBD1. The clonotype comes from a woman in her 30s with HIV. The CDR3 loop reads CASSTRPGQNSPLHF. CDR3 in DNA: TGTGCCAGCAGTACCCGGCCGGGACAGAACTCACCCCTCCACTTT.